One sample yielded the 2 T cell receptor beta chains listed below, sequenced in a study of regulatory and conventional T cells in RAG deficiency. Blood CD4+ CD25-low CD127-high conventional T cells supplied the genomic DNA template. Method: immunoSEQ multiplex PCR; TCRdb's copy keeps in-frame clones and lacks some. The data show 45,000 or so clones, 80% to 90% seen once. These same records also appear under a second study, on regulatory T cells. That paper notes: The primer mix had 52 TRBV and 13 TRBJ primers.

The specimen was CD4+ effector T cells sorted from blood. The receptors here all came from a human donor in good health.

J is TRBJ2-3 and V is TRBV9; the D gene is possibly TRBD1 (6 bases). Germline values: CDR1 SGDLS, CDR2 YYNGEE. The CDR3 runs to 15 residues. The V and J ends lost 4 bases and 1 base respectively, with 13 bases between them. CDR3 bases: TGTGCCAGCAGCCCCAGGGACACACGCACAGATACGCAGTATTTT. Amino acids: CASSPRDTRTDTQYF.

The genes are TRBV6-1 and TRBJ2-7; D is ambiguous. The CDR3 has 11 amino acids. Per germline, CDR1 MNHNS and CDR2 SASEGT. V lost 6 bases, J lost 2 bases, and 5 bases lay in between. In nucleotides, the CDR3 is TGTGCCAGCAGCCTCACCTACGAGCAGTACTTC. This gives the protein CASSLTYEQYF.